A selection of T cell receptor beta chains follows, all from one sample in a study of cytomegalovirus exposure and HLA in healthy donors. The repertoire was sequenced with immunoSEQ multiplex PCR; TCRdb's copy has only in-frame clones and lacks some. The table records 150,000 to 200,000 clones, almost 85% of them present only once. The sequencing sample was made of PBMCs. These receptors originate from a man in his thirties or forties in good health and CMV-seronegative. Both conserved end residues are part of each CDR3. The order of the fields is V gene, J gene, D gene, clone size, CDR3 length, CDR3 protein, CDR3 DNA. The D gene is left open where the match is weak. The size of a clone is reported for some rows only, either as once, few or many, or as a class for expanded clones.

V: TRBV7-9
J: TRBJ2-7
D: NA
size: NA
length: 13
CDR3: CASSLSGPYEQYF
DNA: TGTGCCAGCAGCCTCTCGGGTCCCTACGAGCAGTACTTC

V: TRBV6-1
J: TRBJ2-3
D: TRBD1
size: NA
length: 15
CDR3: CASSRDRGATDTQYF
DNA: TGTGCCAGCAGCCGAGACAGGGGGGCCACAGATACGCAGTATTTT

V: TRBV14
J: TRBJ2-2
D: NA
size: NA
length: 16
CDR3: CASSQDLPGNTGELFF
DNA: TGTGCCAGCAGCCAAGATCTCCCCGGTAACACCGGGGAGCTGTTTTTT

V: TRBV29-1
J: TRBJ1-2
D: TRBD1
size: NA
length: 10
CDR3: CSVGPDRGPF
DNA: TGCAGCGTTGGCCCCGACAGGGGGCCCTTC

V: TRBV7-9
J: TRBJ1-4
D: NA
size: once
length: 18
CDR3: CASSLVVGQRATNEKLFF
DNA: TGTGCCAGCAGCTTAGTTGTAGGACAGCGAGCAACTAATGAAAAACTGTTTTTT

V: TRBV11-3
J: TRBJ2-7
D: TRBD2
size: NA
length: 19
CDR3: CASSLGIEGTSEYSYEQYF
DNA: TGTGCCAGCAGCTTAGGGATCGAGGGGACTAGCGAATACTCCTACGAGCAGTACTTC

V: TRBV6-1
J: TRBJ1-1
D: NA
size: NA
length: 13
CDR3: CASSASRNTEAFF
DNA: TGTGCCAGCAGCGCTAGTCGGAACACTGAAGCTTTCTTT

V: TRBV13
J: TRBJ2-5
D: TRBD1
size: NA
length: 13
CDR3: CASRDRVQETQYF
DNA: TGTGCCAGCAGGGACAGGGTCCAAGAGACCCAGTACTTC

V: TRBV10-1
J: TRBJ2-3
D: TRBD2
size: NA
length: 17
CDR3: CASSESMTSGRTDTQYF
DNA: TGCGCCAGCAGTGAGTCGATGACTAGCGGGAGGACAGATACGCAGTATTTT

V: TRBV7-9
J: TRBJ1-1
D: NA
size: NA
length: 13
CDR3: CASSLEGGEKAFF
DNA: TGTGCCAGCAGCTTAGAAGGGGGTGAAAAAGCTTTCTTT

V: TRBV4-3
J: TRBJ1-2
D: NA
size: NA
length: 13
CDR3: CASSQGQGLGYTF
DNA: TGCGCCAGCAGCCAAGGGCAGGGGCTTGGCTACACCTTC

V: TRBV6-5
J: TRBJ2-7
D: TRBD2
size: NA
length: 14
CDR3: CASSYSGTNYEQYF
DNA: TGTGCCAGCAGTTACTCCGGGACTAACTACGAGCAGTACTTC

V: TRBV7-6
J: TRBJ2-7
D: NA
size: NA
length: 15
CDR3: CASSPGASNSYEQYF
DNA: TGTGCCAGCAGCCCTGGAGCTTCAAACTCCTACGAGCAGTACTTC

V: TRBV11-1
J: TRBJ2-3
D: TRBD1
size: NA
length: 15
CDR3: CASSWTGGGTDTQYF
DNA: TGTGCCAGCAGCTGGACAGGGGGCGGCACAGATACGCAGTATTTT

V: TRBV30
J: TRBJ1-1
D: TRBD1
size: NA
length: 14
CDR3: CAWTPVMTGASAFF
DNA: TGTGCCTGGACCCCAGTGATGACAGGGGCGTCGGCTTTCTTT